The 18 T cell receptor beta chains given below trace back to one sample, sequenced in a study of blood T cell repertoires in COVID-19. The method was immunoSEQ multiplex PCR; TCRdb's version includes in-frame clones alone and lacks a portion of them. This sample has 250,000 to 300,000 clones, with around 89% found just once. The sequenced sample consisted of PBMCs or T cells enriched from blood (not recorded which). Receptors were obtained from a woman aged 55-70 years in a cohort exposed to, infected with or recovered from COVID-19 (not recorded which).

The gene calls are TRBV2 and TRBJ1-4, with 9 bases identical to TRBD1. The CDR3 totals 15 residues. The germline V gene encodes CDR1 SNHLY and CDR2 FYNNEI. With V trimmed by 6 bases and J by 6 bases, 8 bases remained unmatched. CDR3 DNA sequence: TGTGCCAGCAGCCCCGACAGGGGGGGGGATGAAAAACTGTTTTTT. This sequence encodes CASSPDRGGDEKLFF.

This sequence joins TRBV11-2 and TRBJ1-5; the match to TRBD1 covers 8 bases. The CDR3 has 17 residues. V shed 5 bases, J shed 4 bases, and the junction held 13 bases outside the gene matches. Germline CDR1 and CDR2: SGHAT and FQNNGV. This chain's CDR3 is CASSGEISDRENQPQHF. The CDR3 DNA reads TGTGCCAGCAGCGGAGAAATATCGGACAGGGAAAATCAGCCCCAGCATTTT.

The chain employs TRBV29-1 and TRBJ2-3, with TRBD2 identical over 8 bases. V was clipped by 7 bases and J by 2 bases; unmatched bases: 11. Germline V lookup: CDR1 SQVTM, CDR2 ANQGSEA. This CDR3 region has 15 residues. DNA of the CDR3: TGCAGCGCTAGCCTAGCAGGACTAGCCACAGATACGCAGTATTTT. It yields the protein CSASLAGLATDTQYF.

The table lists this clone with a count of one. The gene calls are TRBV28 and TRBJ2-1, with 8 bases identical to TRBD2. With V trimmed by 5 bases and J by 9 bases, 12 bases remained unmatched. The CDR3 length is 15 residues. Germline lookup yields CDR1 MDHEN and CDR2 SYDVKM. In DNA form, the CDR3 reads TGTGCCAGCAGTCCCCCCAGCGGGAGAGCGGGTGAGCAGTTCTTC. Its translation is CASSPPSGRAGEQFF.

This rearrangement joins TRBV5-1 to TRBJ1-5; tentative D call: TRBD1 (6 bases). Germline CDR1 is SGHRS and CDR2 is YFSETQ. The CDR3 sequence is 14 residues long. Trimming stripped 1 base from V and 4 bases from J, with 9 bases between. The CDR3 DNA is TGCGCCAGCAGCTTGACAGGGTGGAATCAGCCCCAGCATTTT. The encoded protein is CASSLTGWNQPQHF.

The rearrangement uses TRBV7-2 and TRBJ1-5; no firm D call. Germline assignment: CDR1 SGHTA and CDR2 FQGNSA. Between the trimmed V and J ends, which lost 5 bases and 3 bases, there was a span of 14 bases. The CDR3 runs to 15 residues. CDR3 sequence: CASSPPRGPNQPQHF. CDR3 coding DNA: TGTGCCAGCAGCCCCCCCAGAGGTCCCAATCAGCCCCAGCATTTT.

The rearrangement links TRBV7-2 to TRBJ2-1, with D uncertain. The CDR3 consists of 14 residues. With 5 bases removed from V and 0 bases from J, the gap between germline ends came to 8 bases. Germline V gene lookup returns CDR1 SGHTA and CDR2 FQGNSA. The chain's CDR3 is CASSPLGSYNEQFF. The CDR3 nucleotides read TGTGCCAGCAGCCCCCTCGGCTCCTACAATGAGCAGTTCTTC.

This clone was observed a single time. This chain connects TRBV5-1 to TRBJ2-7; 9 nucleotides match TRBD1. The V segment lost 4 bases and the J segment 2 bases; nucleotides outside the gene matches: 4. Germline-derived CDR1 and CDR2 are SGHRS and YFSETQ. The CDR3 is 14 amino acids. The CDR3 sequence is CASSQGQGPYEQYF. CDR3 nucleotides: TGCGCCAGCAGCCAGGGACAGGGCCCCTACGAGCAGTACTTC. The full variable domain, with the rest looked up from reference TRBV5-1 and TRBJ2-7, is KAGVTQTPRYLIKTRGQQVTLSCSPISGHRSVSWYQQTPGQGLQFLFEYFSETQRNKGNFPGRFSGRQFSNSRSEMNVSTLELGDSALYLCASSQGQGPYEQYFGPGTRLTVT.

The chain combines TRBV19 with TRBJ2-7, with 7 bases aligning to TRBD2. With V trimmed by 1 base and J by 5 bases, 2 bases remained unmatched. CDR1 LNHDA and CDR2 SQIVND come from the germline V gene (reference sequence). This CDR3 contains 13 residues. The CDR3 here is CASSIAAGNEQYF. The CDR3 DNA reads as TGTGCCAGTAGTATAGCAGCGGGGAACGAGCAGTACTTC.

This chain uses TRBV5-4 with TRBJ2-3, with 8 bases lining up with TRBD2. V trimming: 4 bases; J trimming: 5 bases; junction bases outside the gene matches: 9. The CDR3 sequence is 15 residues long. Per germline, CDR1 SGHNT and CDR2 YYREEE (reference sequence). The CDR3 loop reads CASSPQRGRQDTQYF. In nucleotides, the CDR3 is TGTGCCAGCAGCCCTCAGCGCGGGAGGCAAGATACGCAGTATTTT.

The rearrangement joins TRBV10-2 to TRBJ1-6; TRBD1 agrees at 8 bases. Germline CDR1 and CDR2: WSHSY and SAAADI. J gave up 6 bases and V 10 bases, and 8 bases lay outside the gene matches. The CDR3 consists of 14 residues. The CDR3 protein is CATAGGFGNSPLHF. The DNA for the CDR3 is TGCGCCACCGCAGGGGGCTTCGGTAATTCACCCCTCCACTTT.

This clone appeared a single time. V and J are TRBV4-1 and TRBJ2-7, with 10 bases fitting TRBD2. The germline CDR1 and CDR2 sequences are MGHRA and YSYEKL. The length of the CDR3 is 16 residues. V shed 2 bases, J shed 5 bases, and the junction held 9 bases outside the gene matches. The CDR3: CASSQSPAGGPHEQYF. DNA for the CDR3: TGCGCCAGCAGCCAAAGCCCAGCGGGAGGGCCCCACGAGCAGTACTTC.

The chain couples TRBV6-6 to TRBJ1-3; TRBD1 matches 7 bases. The CDR3 covers 15 residues. Per the germline V gene, CDR1 is MNHNY and CDR2 is SVGAGI (reference sequence). With 4 bases clipped from V and 0 bases from J, the junction kept 3 bases outside the gene matches. CDR3 coding DNA: TGTGCCAGCAGTTCGACAGGGTTCTCTGGAAACACCATATATTTT. Residues: CASSSTGFSGNTIYF.

This clone was recorded once. This specimen includes other DNA sequences encoding the same CDR3. The genes are TRBV5-1 and TRBJ2-3; 8 bases are shared with TRBD2. The CDR3 sequence is 15 residues long. Germline CDR1 reads SGHRS; CDR2 reads YFSETQ. V shed 1 base and J 3 bases; nucleotides not matched to a gene: 4. The CDR3 spells CASSLTSGSTDTQYF. The CDR3, as DNA: TGCGCCAGCAGCTTGACGAGCGGGAGTACAGATACGCAGTATTTT.

This clone was detected once. The chain recombines TRBV7-3 with TRBJ2-7; D gene ambiguous. The CDR3 consists of 14 residues. CDR1 is SGHTA, CDR2 FQGTGA, per germline. V gave up 0 bases and J gave up 2 bases, with 8 bases separating them. As DNA, the CDR3 is TGTGCCAGCAGCTTAACTTACGGTGCCTACGAGCAGTACTTC. Translation gives CASSLTYGAYEQYF.

The chain recombines TRBV23-1 with TRBJ2-7; 10 bases fit TRBD1. TRBV23-1 falls under the ORF class, with uncertain function. Trimming removed 2 bases from V and 5 bases from J; junction bases left unmatched: 3. The CDR3 length is 14 residues. CDR3 residues: CASSQRGQGDEQYF. The CDR3 DNA reads TGCGCCAGCAGTCAAAGAGGACAGGGGGACGAGCAGTACTTC.

This rearrangement joins TRBV7-9 to TRBJ1-1, with TRBD1 matching 9 bases. After removal of 5 bases from V and 1 base from J, the junction contained 8 bases not matched to a gene. The CDR3 runs 16 residues. Germline V gives CDR1 SEHNR, CDR2 FQNEAQ (reference sequence). Here the CDR3 reads CASSPTDRGANTEAFF. The CDR3, as DNA: TGTGCCAGCAGCCCGACGGACAGGGGAGCGAACACTGAAGCTTTCTTT.

The rearrangement uses TRBV7-9 and TRBJ2-2, with 7 bases matching TRBD2. Per germline, CDR1 SEHNR and CDR2 FQNEAQ (reference sequence). The CDR3 runs 16 residues. The V segment lost 3 bases and the J segment 4 bases; nucleotides outside the gene matches: 8. CDR3 DNA sequence: TGTGCCAGCAGCTTCCGGGCGGGAGTGACCACCGGGGAGCTGTTTTTT. This translates into CASSFRAGVTTGELFF.